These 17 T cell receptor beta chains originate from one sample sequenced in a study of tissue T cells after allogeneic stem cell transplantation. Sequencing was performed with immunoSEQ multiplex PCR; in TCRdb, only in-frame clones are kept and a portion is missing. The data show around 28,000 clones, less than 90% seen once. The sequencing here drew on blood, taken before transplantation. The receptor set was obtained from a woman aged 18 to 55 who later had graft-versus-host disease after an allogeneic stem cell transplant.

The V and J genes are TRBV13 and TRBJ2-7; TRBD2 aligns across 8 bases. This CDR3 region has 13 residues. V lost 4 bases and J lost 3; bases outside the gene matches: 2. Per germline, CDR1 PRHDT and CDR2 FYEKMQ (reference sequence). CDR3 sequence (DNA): TGTGCCAGCAGCTCGGGGACTAGCTACGAGCAGTACTTC. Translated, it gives CASSSGTSYEQYF.

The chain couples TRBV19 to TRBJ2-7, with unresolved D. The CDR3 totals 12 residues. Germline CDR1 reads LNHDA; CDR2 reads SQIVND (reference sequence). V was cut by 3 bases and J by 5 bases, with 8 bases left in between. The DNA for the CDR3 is TGTGCCAGTAGTATGCGAGGTCACGAGCAGTACTTC. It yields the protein CASSMRGHEQYF. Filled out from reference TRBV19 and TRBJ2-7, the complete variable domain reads DGGITQSPKYLFRKEGQNVTLSCEQNLNHDAMYWYRQDPGQGLRLIYYSQIVNDFQKGDIAEGYSVSREKKESFPLTVTSAQKNPTAFYLCASSMRGHEQYFGPGTRLTVT.

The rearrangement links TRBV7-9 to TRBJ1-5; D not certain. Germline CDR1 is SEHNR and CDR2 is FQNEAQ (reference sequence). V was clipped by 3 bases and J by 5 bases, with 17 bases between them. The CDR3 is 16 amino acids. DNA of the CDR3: TGTGCCAGCAGCTTCGCCGGGCCAACACGTTATCAGCCCCAGCATTTT. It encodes CASSFAGPTRYQPQHF. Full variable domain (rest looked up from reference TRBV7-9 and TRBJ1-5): DTGVSQNPRHKITKRGQNVTFRCDPISEHNRLYWYRQTLGQGPEFLTYFQNEAQLEKSRLLSDRFSAERPKGSFSTLEIQRTEQGDSAMYLCASSFAGPTRYQPQHFGDGTRLSIL.

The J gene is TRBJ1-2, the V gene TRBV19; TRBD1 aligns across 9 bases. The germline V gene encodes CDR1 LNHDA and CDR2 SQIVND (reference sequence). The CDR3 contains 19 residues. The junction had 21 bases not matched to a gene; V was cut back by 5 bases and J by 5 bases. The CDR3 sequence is CASSRYRSGTGTLLYGYTF. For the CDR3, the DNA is TGTGCCAGTAGTCGCTACAGATCCGGGACAGGGACTCTTTTGTATGGCTACACCTTC.

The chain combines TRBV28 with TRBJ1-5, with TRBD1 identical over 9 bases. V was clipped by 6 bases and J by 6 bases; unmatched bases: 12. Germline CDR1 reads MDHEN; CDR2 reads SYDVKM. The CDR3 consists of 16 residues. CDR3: CASSSAGQGYGQPQHF. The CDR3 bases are TGTGCCAGCAGCTCCGCGGGACAGGGATACGGTCAGCCCCAGCATTTT. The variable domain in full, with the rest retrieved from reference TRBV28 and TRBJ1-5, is DVKVTQSSRYLVKRTGEKVFLECVQDMDHENMFWYRQDPGLGLRLIYFSYDVKMKEKGDIPEGYSVSREKKERFSLILESASTNQTSMYLCASSSAGQGYGQPQHFGDGTRLSIL.

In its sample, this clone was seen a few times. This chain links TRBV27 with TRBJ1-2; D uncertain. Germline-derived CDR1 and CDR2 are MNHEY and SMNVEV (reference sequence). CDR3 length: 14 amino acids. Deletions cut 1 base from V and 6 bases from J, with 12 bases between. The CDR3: CASSLLPDSDGYTF. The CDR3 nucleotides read TGTGCCAGCAGTTTATTGCCAGATTCCGATGGCTACACCTTC.

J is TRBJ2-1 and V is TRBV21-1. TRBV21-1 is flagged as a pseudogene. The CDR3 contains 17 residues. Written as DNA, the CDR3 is TGTGCCAGCAGCATGCAGATAGACAGAGTCCCGGGGAATGAGCAGTTCTTC. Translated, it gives CASSMQIDRVPGNEQFF.

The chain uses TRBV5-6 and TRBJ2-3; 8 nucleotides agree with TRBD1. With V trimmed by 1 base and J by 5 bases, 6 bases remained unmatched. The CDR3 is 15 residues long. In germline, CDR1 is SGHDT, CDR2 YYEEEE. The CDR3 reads CASSLTDRVGDTQYF. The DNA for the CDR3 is TGTGCCAGCAGCTTGACGGACAGGGTAGGAGATACGCAGTATTTT.

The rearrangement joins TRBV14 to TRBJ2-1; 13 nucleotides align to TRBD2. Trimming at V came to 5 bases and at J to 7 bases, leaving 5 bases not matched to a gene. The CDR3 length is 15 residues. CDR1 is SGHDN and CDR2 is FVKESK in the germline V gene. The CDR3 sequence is CASSALAGGPNEQFF. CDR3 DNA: TGTGCCAGCAGCGCACTAGCGGGAGGGCCGAATGAGCAGTTCTTC.

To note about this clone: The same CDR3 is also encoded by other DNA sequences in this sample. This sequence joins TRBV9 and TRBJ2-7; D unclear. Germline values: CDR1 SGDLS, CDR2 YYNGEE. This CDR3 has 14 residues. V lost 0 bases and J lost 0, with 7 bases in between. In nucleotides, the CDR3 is TGTGCCAGCAGCGTAGTCCCTAGCTCCTACGAGCAGTACTTC. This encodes CASSVVPSSYEQYF.

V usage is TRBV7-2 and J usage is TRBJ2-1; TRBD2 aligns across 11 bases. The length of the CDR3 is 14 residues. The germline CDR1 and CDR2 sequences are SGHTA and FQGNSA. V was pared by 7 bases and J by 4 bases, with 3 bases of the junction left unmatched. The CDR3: CASIRLAGYNEQFF. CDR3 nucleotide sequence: TGTGCCAGCATTCGACTAGCGGGGTACAATGAGCAGTTCTTC.

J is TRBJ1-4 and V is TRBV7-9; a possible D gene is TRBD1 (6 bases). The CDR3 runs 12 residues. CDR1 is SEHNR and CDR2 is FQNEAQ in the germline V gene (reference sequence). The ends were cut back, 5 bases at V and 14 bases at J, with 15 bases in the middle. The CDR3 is CASSTGPGRLFF. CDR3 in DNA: TGTGCCAGCAGCACAGGGCCCGGCAGGCTGTTTTTT.

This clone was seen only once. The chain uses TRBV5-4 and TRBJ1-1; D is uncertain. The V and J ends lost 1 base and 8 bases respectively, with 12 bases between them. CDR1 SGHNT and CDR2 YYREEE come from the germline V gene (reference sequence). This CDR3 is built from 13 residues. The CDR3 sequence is CASSLLDEFEAFF. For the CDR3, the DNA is TGTGCCAGCAGCTTGTTGGACGAGTTCGAAGCTTTCTTT. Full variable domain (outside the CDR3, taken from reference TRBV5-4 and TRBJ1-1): ETGVTQSPTHLIKTRGQQVTLRCSSQSGHNTVSWYQQALGQGPQFIFQYYREEENGRGNFPPRFSGLQFPNYSSELNVNALELDDSALYLCASSLLDEFEAFFGQGTRLTVV.

Written as DNA, the CDR3 is TGTGCCTGGAAACGGACGTTCGGGGAGCTGTTTTTT. Its translation: CAWKRTFGELFF. The V gene is TRBV30, the J gene TRBJ2-2; D is ambiguous. The CDR3 length is 12 residues. V was pared by 4 bases and J by 7 bases, with 10 bases between. Germline loops: CDR1 GTSNPN, CDR2 SVGIG (reference sequence). The whole variable domain, filled in from reference TRBV30 and TRBJ2-2, reads SQTIHQWPATLVQPVGSPLSLECTVEGTSNPNLYWYRQAAGRGLQLLFYSVGIGQISSEVPQNLSASRPQDRQFILSSKKLLLSDSGFYLCAWKRTFGELFFGEGSRLTVL.

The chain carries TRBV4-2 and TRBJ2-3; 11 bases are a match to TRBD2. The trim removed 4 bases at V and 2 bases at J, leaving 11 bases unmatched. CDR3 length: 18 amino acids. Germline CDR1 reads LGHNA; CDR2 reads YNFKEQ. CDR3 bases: TGTGCCAGCAGCCCATATAGCGGGGGGGCCCTTCTCACAGATACGCAGTATTTT. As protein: CASSPYSGGALLTDTQYF.

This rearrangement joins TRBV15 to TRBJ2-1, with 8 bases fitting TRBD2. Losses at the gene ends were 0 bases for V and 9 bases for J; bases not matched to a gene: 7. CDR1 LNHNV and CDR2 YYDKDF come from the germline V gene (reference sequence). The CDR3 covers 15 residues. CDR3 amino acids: CATSREPGLGPEQFF. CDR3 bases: TGTGCCACCAGCAGAGAACCGGGACTAGGTCCTGAGCAGTTCTTC.

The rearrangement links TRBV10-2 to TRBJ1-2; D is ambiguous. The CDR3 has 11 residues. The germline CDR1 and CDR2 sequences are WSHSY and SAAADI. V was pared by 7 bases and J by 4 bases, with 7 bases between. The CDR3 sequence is CASTGIYGYTF. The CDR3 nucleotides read TGCGCCAGCACCGGGATCTATGGCTACACCTTC.